These 12 T cell receptor beta chains originate from one sample sequenced in a study of beta chain features in type 1 diabetes. Sequenced material consisted of expressed TCRB transcripts (all of the isolated RNA was reverse transcribed). Profiled with immunoSEQ multiplex PCR; TCRdb holds only in-frame clones, not every one. The table lists a few hundred thousand clones, 14% of them singletons. The antigens of these receptors remain unknown. The study's findings and limits: The study found moderately but significantly shorter TCRB CDR3s in all four CD4+ subsets of Type 1 diabetes patients.

Sequences were obtained from naive CD4+ T cells from blood. Receptors originate from a man younger than 45 with type 1 diabetes.

This clone was seen only a few times. The CDR3 sequence: CASSSSGFAETQYF. The CDR3 region has the DNA TGTGCCAGCAGCTCGTCAGGGTTCGCAGAGACCCAGTACTTC. The rearrangement links TRBV5-4 to TRBJ2-5; D possibly corresponds to TRBD1 (5 bases). CDR3 length: 14 residues. Per germline, CDR1 SGHNT and CDR2 YYREEE (reference sequence). V lost 3 bases to trimming and J lost 4 bases, with 13 bases between them.

The rearrangement joins TRBV4-2 to TRBJ1-2; D not certain. Germline CDR1 and CDR2: LGHNA and YNFKEQ. V was pared by 0 bases and J by 0 bases, with 11 bases between. The CDR3 is made up of 16 amino acids. CDR3 sequence: CASSQDSGGTNYGYTF. Here the CDR3 DNA reads TGTGCCAGCAGCCAAGATAGCGGCGGAACTAACTATGGCTACACCTTC.

This clone has only a few counts. The rearrangement links TRBV28 to TRBJ2-3; 11 nucleotides match TRBD2. The CDR3 is 16 residues long. The V segment lost 4 bases and the J segment 0 bases; nucleotides outside the gene matches: 3. Germline V CDR1 and CDR2: MDHEN, SYDVKM. The CDR3 here is CASSSWTSGSTDTQYF. The DNA of the CDR3 is TGTGCCAGCAGTTCCTGGACTAGCGGGAGCACAGATACGCAGTATTTT.

The rearrangement joins TRBV29-1 to TRBJ2-4; D gene ambiguous. Germline V gene data show CDR1 as SQVTM and CDR2 as ANQGSEA. The germline V and J ends were trimmed by 4 bases and 0 bases, with 22 bases remaining between them. The CDR3 has 18 amino acids. This CDR3 is CSVGMVSGEPLAKNIQYF. The CDR3 DNA reads as TGCAGCGTTGGAATGGTATCGGGTGAACCGCTAGCCAAAAACATTCAGTACTTC.

This clone occurred a few times. V gene TRBV7-9 combines with J gene TRBJ2-7, with D possibly being TRBD2 (5 bases). This CDR3 contains 15 residues. The V end was cut by 1 base, the J end by 4 bases, with 14 bases between. Germline V lookup: CDR1 SEHNR, CDR2 FQNEAQ (reference sequence). As DNA, the CDR3 is TGTGCCAGCAGCTTAGTTTGGACGGGAAGGTACGAGCAGTACTTC. Protein sequence: CASSLVWTGRYEQYF.

The chain uses TRBV7-2 and TRBJ1-2, with 9 bases fitting TRBD1. CDR3 length: 14 residues. Germline loops: CDR1 SGHTA, CDR2 FQGNSA. V dropped 3 bases and J dropped 2; count of bases not matched to a gene: 1. The CDR3 DNA follows: TGTGCCAGCAGCTTCGGGACAGGGAACTATGGCTACACCTTC. Its translation: CASSFGTGNYGYTF.

This clone was seen a few times. The chain uses TRBV7-3 and TRBJ2-2; D not certain. V lost 4 bases to trimming and J lost 6 bases, with 12 bases between them. Germline V gene data show CDR1 as SGHTA and CDR2 as FQGTGA. The CDR3 runs to 14 residues. Here the CDR3 DNA reads TGTGCCAGCAGCTCGACCCCGGAGCCCGGGGAGCTGTTTTTT. Translating it yields CASSSTPEPGELFF.

V and J are TRBV27 and TRBJ2-6; 7 bases are shared with TRBD1. This CDR3 comprises 17 residues. Germline V gene lookup returns CDR1 MNHEY and CDR2 SMNVEV (reference sequence). V lost 8 bases to trimming and J lost 1 base; unmatched junction nucleotides: 11. CDR3 loop: CASRQGRLSSGANVLTF. In nucleotides, the CDR3 is TGTGCCAGCCGACAGGGCCGACTCTCGTCTGGGGCCAACGTCCTGACTTTC.

This sequence joins TRBV19 and TRBJ1-4; D may be TRBD1 (5 bases). Trimming stripped 4 bases from V and 0 bases from J, with 12 bases between. CDR1 and CDR2 (germline): LNHDA, SQIVND (reference sequence). The CDR3 sequence is 16 residues long. The chain's CDR3 is CASSSRQGATNEKLFF. The CDR3 nucleotides are TGTGCCAGTAGTAGCCGGCAGGGCGCAACTAATGAAAAACTGTTTTTT.

The sample holds a few counts of this clone. The chain joins TRBV21-1 to TRBJ1-2; TRBD1, as called in the table, went unchecked against the DNA. TRBV21-1 is listed as a pseudogene. This CDR3 comprises 16 residues. The CDR3 DNA reads as TGTGCCAGCAGCAAAGCTGGACAGGGCAGGAACTATGGCTACACCTTC. Protein product: CASSKAGQGRNYGYTF.

The chain recombines TRBV15 with TRBJ2-5, with D unresolved. Trimming left V 1 base short and J 1 base short, with 10 bases between. Germline V gene data show CDR1 as LNHNV and CDR2 as YYDKDF (reference sequence). This CDR3 comprises 15 residues. In DNA, the CDR3 is TGTGCCACCAGCAGAGCCAAGAAGAGCCAAGAGACCCAGTACTTC. The encoded protein is CATSRAKKSQETQYF. The full variable domain, with the rest looked up from reference TRBV15 and TRBJ2-5, is DAMVIQNPRYQVTQFGKPVTLSCSQTLNHNVMYWYQQKSSQAPKLLFHYYDKDFNNEADTPDNFQSRRPNTSFCFLDIRSPGLGDTAMYLCATSRAKKSQETQYFGPGTRLLVL.

This clone was seen a handful of times. The chain carries TRBV9 and TRBJ2-1; possible D gene TRBD2, 5 bases. Per germline, CDR1 SGDLS and CDR2 YYNGEE. V was trimmed by 4 bases and J by 2 bases, leaving 10 bases between them. The CDR3 loop spans 14 amino acids. CDR3 in amino acids: CASSPTSAYNEQFF. CDR3 coding DNA: TGTGCCAGCAGCCCAACTAGTGCCTACAATGAGCAGTTCTTC.